Sequencing of this TCR beta chain was carried out in a study of blood T cell repertoires in COVID-19. Profiling relied on immunoSEQ multiplex PCR, and the TCRdb table lists in-frame clones only, not all of them. The sample has 150,000 to 200,000 clones, about 80% seen once; the top ten hold 6.5% to 8%. This clone has a handful of counts. V was shortened by 0 bases and J by 7 bases, with 18 bases between the two germline ends. CDR1 SQVTM and CDR2 ANQGSEA come from the germline V gene. The CDR3 loop spans 15 amino acids. This receptor was identified in a man between 65 and 79 years old with active or convalescent COVID-19. Sequenced: peripheral blood. This chain uses TRBV29-1 with TRBJ1-1; D is unclear. CDR3 DNA: TGCAGCGTTGAAGATCAAGGAGACGGGTGGAGTGAAGCTTTCTTT. This sequence encodes CSVEDQGDGWSEAFF.